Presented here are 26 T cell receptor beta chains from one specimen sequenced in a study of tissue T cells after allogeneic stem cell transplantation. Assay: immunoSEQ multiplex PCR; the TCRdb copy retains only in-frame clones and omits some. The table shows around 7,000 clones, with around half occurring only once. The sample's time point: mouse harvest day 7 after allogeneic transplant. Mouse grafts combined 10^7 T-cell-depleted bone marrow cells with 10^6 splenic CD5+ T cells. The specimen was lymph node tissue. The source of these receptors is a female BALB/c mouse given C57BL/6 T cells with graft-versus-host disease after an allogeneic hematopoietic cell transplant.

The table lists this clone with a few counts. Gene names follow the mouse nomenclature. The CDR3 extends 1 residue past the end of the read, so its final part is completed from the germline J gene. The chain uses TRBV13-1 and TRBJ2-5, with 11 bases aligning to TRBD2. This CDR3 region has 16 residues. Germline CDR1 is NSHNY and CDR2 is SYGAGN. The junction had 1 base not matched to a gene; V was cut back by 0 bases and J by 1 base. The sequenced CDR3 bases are TGTGCCAGCAGTGATGTGGGACTGGGGGACCAAGACACCCAGTAC. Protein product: CASSDVGLGDQDTQY. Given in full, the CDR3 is CASSDVGLGDQDTQYF.

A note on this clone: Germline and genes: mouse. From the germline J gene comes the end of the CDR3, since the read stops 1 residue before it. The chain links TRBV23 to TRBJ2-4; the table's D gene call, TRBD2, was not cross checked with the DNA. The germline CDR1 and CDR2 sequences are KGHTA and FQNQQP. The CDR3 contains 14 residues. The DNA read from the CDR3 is TGCTCCAGCAGTCAATCCTGGGGACAAAACACCTTGTAC. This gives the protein CSSSQSWGQNTLY. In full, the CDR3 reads CSSSQSWGQNTLYF.

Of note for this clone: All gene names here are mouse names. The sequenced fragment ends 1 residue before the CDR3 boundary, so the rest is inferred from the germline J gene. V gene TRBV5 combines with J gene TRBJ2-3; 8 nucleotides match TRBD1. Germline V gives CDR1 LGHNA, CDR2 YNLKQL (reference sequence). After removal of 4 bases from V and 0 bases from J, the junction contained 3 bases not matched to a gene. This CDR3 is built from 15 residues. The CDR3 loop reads CASSPNRGSAETLYF. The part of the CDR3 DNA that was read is TGTGCCAGCAGCCCCAACAGGGGGAGTGCAGAAACGCTGTAT.

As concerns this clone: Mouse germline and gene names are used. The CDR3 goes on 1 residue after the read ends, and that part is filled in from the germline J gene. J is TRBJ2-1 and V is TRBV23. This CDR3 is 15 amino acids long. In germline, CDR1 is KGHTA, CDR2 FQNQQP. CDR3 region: CSSSQRAENYAEQFF. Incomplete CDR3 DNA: TGCTCCAGCAGTCAAAGGGCAGAAAACTATGCTGAGCAGTTC.

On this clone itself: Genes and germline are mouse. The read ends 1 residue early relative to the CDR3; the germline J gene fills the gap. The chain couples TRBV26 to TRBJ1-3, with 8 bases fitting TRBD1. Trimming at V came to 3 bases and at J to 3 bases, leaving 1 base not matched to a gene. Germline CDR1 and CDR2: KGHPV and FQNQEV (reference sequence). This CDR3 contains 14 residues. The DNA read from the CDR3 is TGTGCCAGCAGTCTCACAGGGGGTGGAAATACGCTCTAT. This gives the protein CASSLTGGGNTLY. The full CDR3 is CASSLTGGGNTLYF.

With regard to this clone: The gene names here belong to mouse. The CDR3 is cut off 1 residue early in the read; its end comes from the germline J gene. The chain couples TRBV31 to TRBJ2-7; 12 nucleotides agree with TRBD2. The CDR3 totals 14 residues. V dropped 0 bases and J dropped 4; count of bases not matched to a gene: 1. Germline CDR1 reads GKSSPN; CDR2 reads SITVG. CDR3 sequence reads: CAWSLGTGGYEQYF. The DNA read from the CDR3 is TGTGCCTGGAGTCTAGGGACTGGGGGGTATGAACAGTAC. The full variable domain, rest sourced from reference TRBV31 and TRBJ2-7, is AQTIHQWPVAEIKAVGSPLSLGCTIKGKSSPNLYWYWQATGGTLQQLFYSITVGQVESVVQLNLSASRPKDDQFILSTEKLLLSHSGFYLCAWSLGTGGYEQYFGPGTRLTVL.

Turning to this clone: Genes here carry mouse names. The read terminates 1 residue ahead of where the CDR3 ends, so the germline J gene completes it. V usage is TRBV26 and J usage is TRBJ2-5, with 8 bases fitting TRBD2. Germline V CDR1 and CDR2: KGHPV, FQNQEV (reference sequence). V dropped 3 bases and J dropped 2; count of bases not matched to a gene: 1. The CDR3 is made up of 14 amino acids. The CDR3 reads CASSLGGGQDTQYF. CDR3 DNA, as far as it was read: TGTGCCAGCAGTCTTGGGGGGGGCCAAGACACCCAGTAC.

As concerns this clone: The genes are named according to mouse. CDR3 bases read: TGTGCCAGCAGCCAACAGGGAGATCAAAACACCTTGTAC. Translation: CASSQQGDQNTLY. From start to end, the CDR3 is CASSQQGDQNTLYF. V gene TRBV3 combines with J gene TRBJ2-4; D perhaps matches TRBD1 (6 bases). The read ends 1 residue early relative to the CDR3; the germline J gene fills the gap. Trimming shortened V by 5 bases and J by 2 bases, and 11 bases separated the two germline ends. Germline values: CDR1 SNHLY, CDR2 FYNGKV (reference sequence). This CDR3 is built from 14 residues.

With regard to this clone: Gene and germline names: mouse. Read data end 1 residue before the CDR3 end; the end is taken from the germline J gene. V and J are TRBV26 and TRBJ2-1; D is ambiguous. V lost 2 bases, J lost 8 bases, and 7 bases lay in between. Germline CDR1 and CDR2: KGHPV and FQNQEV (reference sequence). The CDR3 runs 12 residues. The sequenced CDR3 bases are TGTGCCAGCAGTCTGAAAGGGTCTGAGCAGTTC. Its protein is CASSLKGSEQF. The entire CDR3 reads CASSLKGSEQFF.

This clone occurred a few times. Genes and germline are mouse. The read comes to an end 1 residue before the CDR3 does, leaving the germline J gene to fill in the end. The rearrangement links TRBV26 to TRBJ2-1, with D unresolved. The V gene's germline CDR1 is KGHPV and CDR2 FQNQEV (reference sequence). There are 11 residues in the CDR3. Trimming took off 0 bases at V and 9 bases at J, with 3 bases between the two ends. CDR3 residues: CASSLSNEQFF. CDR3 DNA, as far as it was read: TGTGCCAGCAGTCTGTCAAATGAGCAGTTC.

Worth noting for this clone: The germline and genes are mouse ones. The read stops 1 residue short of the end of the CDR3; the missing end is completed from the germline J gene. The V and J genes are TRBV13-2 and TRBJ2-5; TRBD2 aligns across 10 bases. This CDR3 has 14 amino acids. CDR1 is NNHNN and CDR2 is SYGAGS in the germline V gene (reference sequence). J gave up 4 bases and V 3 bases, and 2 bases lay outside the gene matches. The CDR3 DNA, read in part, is TGTGCCAGCGGTGTTGGGACTGGGGAAGACACCCAGTAC. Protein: CASGVGTGEDTQY. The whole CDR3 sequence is CASGVGTGEDTQYF.

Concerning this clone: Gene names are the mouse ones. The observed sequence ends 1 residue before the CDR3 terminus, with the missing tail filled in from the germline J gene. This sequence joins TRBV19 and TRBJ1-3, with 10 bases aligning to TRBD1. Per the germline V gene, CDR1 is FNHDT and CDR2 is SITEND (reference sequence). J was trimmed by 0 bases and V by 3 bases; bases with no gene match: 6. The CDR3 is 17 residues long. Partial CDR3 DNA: TGTGCCAGCAGTACCCCGACAGGGGGCACTTCTGGAAATACGCTCTAT. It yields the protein CASSTPTGGTSGNTLY. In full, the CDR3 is CASSTPTGGTSGNTLYF.

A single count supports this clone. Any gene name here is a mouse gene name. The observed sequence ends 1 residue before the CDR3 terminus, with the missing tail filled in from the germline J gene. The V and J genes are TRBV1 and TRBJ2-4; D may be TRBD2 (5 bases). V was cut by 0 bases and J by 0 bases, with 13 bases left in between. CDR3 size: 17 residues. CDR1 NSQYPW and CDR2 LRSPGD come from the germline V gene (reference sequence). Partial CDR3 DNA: TGCACCTGCAGTGCAGATCGCCTGGGTTCTAGTCAAAACACCTTGTAC. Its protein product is CTCSADRLGSSQNTLY. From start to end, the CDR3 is CTCSADRLGSSQNTLYF.

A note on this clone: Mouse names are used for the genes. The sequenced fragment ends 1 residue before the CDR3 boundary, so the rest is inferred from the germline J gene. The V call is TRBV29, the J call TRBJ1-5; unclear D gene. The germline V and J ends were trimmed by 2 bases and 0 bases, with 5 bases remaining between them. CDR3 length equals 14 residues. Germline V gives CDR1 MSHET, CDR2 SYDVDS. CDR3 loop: CASSLGLNNQAPLF. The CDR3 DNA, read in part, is TGTGCTAGCAGTTTAGGGCTTAACAACCAGGCTCCGCTT. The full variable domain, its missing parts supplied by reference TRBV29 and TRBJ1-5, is DMKVTQMPRYLIKRMGENVLLECGQDMSHETMYWYRQDPGLGLQLIYISYDVDSNSEGDIPKGYRVSRKKREHFSLILDSAKTNQTSVYFCASSLGLNNQAPLFGEGTRLSVL.

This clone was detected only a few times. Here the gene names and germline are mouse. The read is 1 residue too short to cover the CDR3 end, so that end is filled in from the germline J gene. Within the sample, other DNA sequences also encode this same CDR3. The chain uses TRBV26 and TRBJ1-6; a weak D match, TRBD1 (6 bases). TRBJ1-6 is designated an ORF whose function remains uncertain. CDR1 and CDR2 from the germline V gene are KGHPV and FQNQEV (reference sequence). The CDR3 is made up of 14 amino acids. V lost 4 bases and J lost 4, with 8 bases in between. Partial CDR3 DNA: TGTGCCAGCAGTCCGGGACAATATAATTCGCCCCTCTAC. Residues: CASSPGQYNSPLY. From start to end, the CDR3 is CASSPGQYNSPLYF.

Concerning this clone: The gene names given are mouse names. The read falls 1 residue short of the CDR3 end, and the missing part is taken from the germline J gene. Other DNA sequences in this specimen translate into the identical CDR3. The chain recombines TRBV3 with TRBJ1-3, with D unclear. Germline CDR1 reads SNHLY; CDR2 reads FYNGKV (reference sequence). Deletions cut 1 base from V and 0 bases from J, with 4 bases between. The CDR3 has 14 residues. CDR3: CASSLGNSGNTLYF. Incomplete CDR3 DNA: TGTGCCAGCAGCTTAGGCAATTCTGGAAATACGCTCTAT. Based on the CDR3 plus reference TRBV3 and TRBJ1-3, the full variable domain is GPKVLQIPSHQIIDMGQMVTLNCDPVSNHLYFYWYKQILGQQMEFLVNFYNGKVMEKSKLFKDQFSVERPDGSYFTLKIQPTALEDSAVYFCASSLGNSGNTLYFGEGSRLIVV.

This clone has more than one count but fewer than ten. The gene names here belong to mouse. CDR3 residues: CASSLEGGNYAEQFF. The covered CDR3 bases are TGTGCAAGCAGCTTAGAGGGGGGTAACTATGCTGAGCAGTTC. The chain has TRBV16 and TRBJ2-1, with D tentatively TRBD2 (6 bases). With the read ending 1 residue before the CDR3 end, the germline J gene is used to fill in that end. In germline, CDR1 is SGHSA, CDR2 FRNQAP. The CDR3 contains 15 residues. Trimming cost V 0 bases and J 0 bases, with 6 bases left between them.

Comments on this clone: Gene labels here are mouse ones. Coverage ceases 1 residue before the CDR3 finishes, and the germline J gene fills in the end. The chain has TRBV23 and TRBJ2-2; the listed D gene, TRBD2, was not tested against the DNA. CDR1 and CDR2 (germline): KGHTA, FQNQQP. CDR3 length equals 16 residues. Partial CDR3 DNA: TGCTCCAGCAGTCAATCGACTGGGGGAAACACCGGGCAGCTCTAC. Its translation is CSSSQSTGGNTGQLY. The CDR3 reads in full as CSSSQSTGGNTGQLYF.

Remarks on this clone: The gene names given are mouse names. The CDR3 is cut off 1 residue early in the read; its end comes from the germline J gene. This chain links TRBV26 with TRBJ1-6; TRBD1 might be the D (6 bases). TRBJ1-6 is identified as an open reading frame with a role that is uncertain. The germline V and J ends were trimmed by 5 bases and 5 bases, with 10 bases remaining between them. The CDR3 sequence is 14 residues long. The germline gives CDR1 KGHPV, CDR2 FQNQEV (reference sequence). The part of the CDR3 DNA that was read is TGTGCCAGCAGTACCGGGACAAATAATTCGCCCCTCTAC. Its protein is CASSTGTNNSPLY. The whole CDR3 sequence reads CASSTGTNNSPLYF.

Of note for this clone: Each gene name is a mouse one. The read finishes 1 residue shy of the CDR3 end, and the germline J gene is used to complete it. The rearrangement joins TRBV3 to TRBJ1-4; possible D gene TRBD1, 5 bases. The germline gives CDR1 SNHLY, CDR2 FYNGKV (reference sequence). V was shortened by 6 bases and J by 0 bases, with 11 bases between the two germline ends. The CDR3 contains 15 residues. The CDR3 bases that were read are TGTGCCAGCAGTCCACGACAGATTTCCAACGAAAGATTATTT. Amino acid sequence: CASSPRQISNERLF. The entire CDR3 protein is CASSPRQISNERLFF.

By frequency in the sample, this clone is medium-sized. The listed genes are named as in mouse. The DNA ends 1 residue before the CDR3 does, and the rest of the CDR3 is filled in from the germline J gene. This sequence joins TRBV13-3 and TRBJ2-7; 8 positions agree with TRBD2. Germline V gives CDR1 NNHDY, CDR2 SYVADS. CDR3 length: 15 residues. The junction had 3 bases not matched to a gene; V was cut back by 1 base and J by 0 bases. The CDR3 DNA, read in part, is TGTGCCAGCAGTGATTACCTGGGGGGCTCCTATGAACAGTAC. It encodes CASSDYLGGSYEQY. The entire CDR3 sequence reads CASSDYLGGSYEQYF.

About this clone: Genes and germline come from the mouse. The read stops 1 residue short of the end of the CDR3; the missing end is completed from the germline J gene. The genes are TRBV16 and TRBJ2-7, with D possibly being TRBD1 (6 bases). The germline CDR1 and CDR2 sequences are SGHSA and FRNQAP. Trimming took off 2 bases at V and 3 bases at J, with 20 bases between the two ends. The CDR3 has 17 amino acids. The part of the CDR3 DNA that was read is TGTGCAAGCAGCTTAAGGAGGCTCGGGACAAGGAACTATGAACAGTAC. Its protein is CASSLRRLGTRNYEQY. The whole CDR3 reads CASSLRRLGTRNYEQYF.

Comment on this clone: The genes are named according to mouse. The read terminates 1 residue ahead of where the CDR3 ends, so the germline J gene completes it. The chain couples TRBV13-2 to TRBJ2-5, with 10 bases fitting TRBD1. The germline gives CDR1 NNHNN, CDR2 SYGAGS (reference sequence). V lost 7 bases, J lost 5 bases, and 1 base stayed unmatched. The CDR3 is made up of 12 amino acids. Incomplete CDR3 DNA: TGTGCCAGCCGGGACAGGGGAGACACCCAGTAC. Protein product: CASRDRGDTQY. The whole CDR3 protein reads CASRDRGDTQYF.

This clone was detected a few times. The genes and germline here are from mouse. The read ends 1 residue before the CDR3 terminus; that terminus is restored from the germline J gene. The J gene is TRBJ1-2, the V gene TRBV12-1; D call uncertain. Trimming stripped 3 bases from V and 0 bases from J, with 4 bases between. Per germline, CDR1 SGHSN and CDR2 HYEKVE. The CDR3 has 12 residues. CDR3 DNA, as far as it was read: TGTGCCAGCTCTACAGCAAACTCCGACTACACC. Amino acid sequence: CASSTANSDYT. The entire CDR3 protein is CASSTANSDYTF.

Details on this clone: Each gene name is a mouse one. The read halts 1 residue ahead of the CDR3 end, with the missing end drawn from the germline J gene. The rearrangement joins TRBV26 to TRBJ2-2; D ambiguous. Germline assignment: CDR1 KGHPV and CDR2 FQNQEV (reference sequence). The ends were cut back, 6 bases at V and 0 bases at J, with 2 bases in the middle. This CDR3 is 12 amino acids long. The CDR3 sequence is CASRANTGQLYF. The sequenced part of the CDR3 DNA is TGTGCCAGCAGGGCAAACACCGGGCAGCTCTAC.

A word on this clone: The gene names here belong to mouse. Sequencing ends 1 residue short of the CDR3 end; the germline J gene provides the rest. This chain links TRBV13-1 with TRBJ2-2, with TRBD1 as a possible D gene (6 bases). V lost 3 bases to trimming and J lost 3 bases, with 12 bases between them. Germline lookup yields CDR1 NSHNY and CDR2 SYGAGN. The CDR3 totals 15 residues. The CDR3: CASSANREDTGQLYF. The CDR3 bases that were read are TGTGCCAGCAGTGCCAACAGGGAGGACACCGGGCAGCTCTAC.